This is a list of T cell receptor beta chains from one sample in a study of blood T cell repertoires in COVID-19. Clones were sequenced by immunoSEQ multiplex PCR, and TCRdb holds only the in-frame ones, with some missing. The data show 450,000 or so clones, around 91% seen once. Sequencing input: peripheral blood. These receptors were obtained from a woman in her 40s with COVID-19, enrolled during active disease. CDR3s include the opening cysteine and the closing phenylalanine or tryptophan. The order of the fields is J gene, V gene, D gene, clone size, CDR3 protein, CDR3 DNA. D genes are given only for firm matches. Some rows mark clone size as missing; the rest say once, few, many or name a class of expanded clone.

TRBJ1-2 | TRBV27 | - | - | CASSLSASPYYGYTF | TGTGCCAGCAGTTTATCGGCCTCGCCATACTATGGCTACACCTTC
TRBJ2-7 | TRBV6-5 | TRBD2 | once | CASIQLAGGPGEQYF | TGTGCCAGCATACAACTAGCGGGAGGGCCGGGGGAGCAGTACTTC
TRBJ1-5 | TRBV7-2 | TRBD1 | - | CASSLGGRGVQPQHF | TGTGCCAGCAGCTTAGGGGGCAGGGGGGTTCAGCCCCAGCATTTT
TRBJ1-4 | TRBV4-1 | TRBD1 | - | CASSLRDSRNEKLFF | TGCGCCAGCAGCCTTCGGGACAGCCGTAATGAAAAACTGTTTTTT
TRBJ2-1 | TRBV7-3 | - | once | CASSLRARVMGIDEQFF | TGTGCCAGCAGCTTAAGGGCCAGGGTGATGGGGATCGATGAGCAGTTCTTC
TRBJ1-1 | TRBV10-3 | - | - | CAIRTNPTEAEAFF | TGTGCCATCAGGACAAATCCGACGGAGGCTGAAGCTTTCTTT
TRBJ2-6 | TRBV7-9 | TRBD2 | - | CASSLASGTSGANVLTF | TGTGCCAGCAGCTTAGCGAGCGGGACCTCTGGGGCCAACGTCCTGACTTTC
TRBJ1-2 | TRBV6-5 | TRBD1 | once | CASSYSGQGYGYTF | TGTGCCAGCAGTTACTCGGGACAGGGCTATGGCTACACCTTC
TRBJ2-1 | TRBV5-4 | TRBD1 | - | CASSSTGGSYNEQFF | TGTGCCAGCAGCTCCACAGGGGGCTCCTACAATGAGCAGTTCTTC
TRBJ1-5 | TRBV7-8 | TRBD1 | - | CASSLEGTGKGNQPQHF | TGTGCCAGCAGCTTAGAGGGGACAGGGAAGGGCAATCAGCCCCAGCATTTT
TRBJ2-2 | TRBV7-6 | TRBD2 | - | CASSEWTSGRAGELFF | TGTGCCAGCAGCGAGTGGACTAGCGGGAGGGCCGGGGAGCTGTTTTTT
TRBJ1-1 | TRBV28 | - | - | CASSLYPEIGGEAFF | TGTGCCAGCAGTTTATACCCCGAAATCGGTGGTGAAGCTTTCTTT
TRBJ2-1 | TRBV4-3 | TRBD1 | - | CASSQSRDRGSNEQFF | TGCGCCAGCAGCCAATCCCGCGACAGGGGGAGCAATGAGCAGTTCTTC
TRBJ1-5 | TRBV7-8 | - | - | CASSFLPGAHQPQHF | TGTGCCAGCAGCTTCTTGCCAGGGGCCCATCAGCCCCAGCATTTT
TRBJ1-1 | TRBV7-9 | TRBD1 | - | CASTKLPGQENTEAFF | TGTGCCAGCACCAAGCTCCCGGGACAGGAGAACACTGAAGCTTTCTTT